This TCR beta chain is drawn from a study of Ad26.COV2.S vaccination and SARS-CoV-2 variants. Study summary: Dosing was one shot or two shots 56 days apart. Study outcomes and limitations: From the TCR breadth and depth analyses, total T cell responses may have been underestimated. Those who received vaccine or placebo ended up with similar non-spike TCR breadth. Reportedly, after vaccination the spike-specific CD8+ and CD4+ T cell responses displayed substantial breadth.

Stated treatment: approximately 18 received Ad26.COV2.S at low or high dose, single or two shots; about 5 received placebo; per-sample allocation not given. Day 63 after the first injection of vaccine or placebo was the sampling time. The table lists this clone with a few counts. What it binds is not known. Sequencing used immunoSEQ multiplex PCR; TCRdb keeps in-frame clones, though not all of them. The sample lists about 350,000 clones, about 87% occurring once. The source of this sequence is a person between 18 and 59 years old who received the Ad26.COV2.S COVID-19 vaccine or a placebo. Sequencing was performed on peripheral blood, taken in a trial of Ad26.COV2.S vaccine versus placebo.

As DNA, the CDR3 is TGTGCCAGCAGCGAAGCCACCCGGGGCAGTAAAGGCAGCTACACCTTC. Its protein product is CASSEATRGSKGSYTF. This chain uses TRBV11-1 with TRBJ1-2; perhaps TRBD1 as D (5 bases). This CDR3 is built from 16 residues. V was shortened by 5 bases and J by 9 bases, with 25 bases between the two germline ends. The germline V gene has CDR1 SGHAT and CDR2 FQDESV (reference sequence).